A selection of T cell receptor beta chains follows, all from one sample in a study of T cells in Graves' hyperthyroidism and ophthalmopathy. TCRdb reprocessed the multiplex PCR reads with MiXCR, giving one entry per CDR3 protein. The sample lists more than 550,000 distinct CDR3 sequences; 18% were seen once. The sequenced sample consisted of blood. These receptors were obtained from a woman aged 45 to 65 with Graves' hyperthyroidism that later progressed to Graves' ophthalmopathy. Each CDR3 is given with its conserved first and last residue. A D gene is named only where the DNA matches it firmly. Not every row has a clone size; where given, it reads once, few, many or a size class.

J: TRBJ1-6; size: many; D: NA; V: TRBV2; CDR3: CASRGLGNSPLHF; DNA: TGTGCCAGCAGGGGGCTTGGTAATTCACCCCTCCACTTT
J: TRBJ2-2; size: many; D: NA; V: TRBV7-2; CDR3: CASSSTDTGGELFF; DNA: TGTGCCAGCAGCTCGACCGACACGGGCGGGGAGCTGTTTTTT
J: TRBJ1-5; size: NA; D: NA; V: TRBV4-1; CDR3: CASTREPITGNQPQHF; DNA: TGCGCCAGCACCCGGGAGCCCATCACGGGAAATCAGCCCCAGCATTTT
J: TRBJ2-5; size: many; D: TRBD1; V: TRBV3-1; CDR3: CASSHPGTAQETQYF; DNA: TGTGCCAGCAGCCACCCCGGGACAGCCCAAGAGACCCAGTACTTC
J: TRBJ2-3; size: few; D: TRBD2; V: TRBV20-1; CDR3: CSARGSGGPSTQYF; DNA: TGCAGTGCTAGAGGTTCGGGGGGGCCGTCTACGCAGTATTTT
J: TRBJ2-1; size: NA; D: NA; V: TRBV19; CDR3: CASSPMQGAYNEQFF; DNA: TGTGCCAGTAGTCCGATGCAGGGCGCCTACAATGAGCAGTTCTTC
J: TRBJ1-1; size: few; D: TRBD1; V: TRBV7-3; CDR3: CASSKGQARGEAFF; DNA: TGTGCCAGCAGCAAGGGACAGGCCCGGGGTGAAGCTTTCTTT
J: TRBJ2-5; size: few; D: NA; V: TRBV12-3/TRBV12-4; CDR3: CASSTSWGERQETQYF; DNA: TGTGCCAGCAGTACCTCATGGGGGGAAAGACAAGAGACCCAGTACTTC
J: TRBJ1-6; size: few; D: TRBD1; V: TRBV19; CDR3: CASNHRDRGSGSPLHF; DNA: TGTGCCAGTAACCACCGGGACAGGGGGTCTGGTTCACCCCTCCACTTT
J: TRBJ1-1; size: many; D: NA; V: TRBV7-9; CDR3: CASSYVLTEAFF; DNA: TGTGCCAGCAGCTACGTGTTGACTGAAGCTTTCTTT
J: TRBJ2-2; size: NA; D: TRBD2; V: TRBV27; CDR3: CASSFSSGGTPGELFF; DNA: TGTGCCAGCAGTTTTTCTAGCGGGGGTACCCCCGGGGAGCTGTTTTTT
J: TRBJ2-3; size: NA; D: NA; V: TRBV3-1; CDR3: CASSQEPYLLGNYTDTQYF; DNA: TGTGCCAGCAGCCAAGAGCCTTACTTGTTGGGCAACTACACAGATACGCAGTATTTT
J: TRBJ2-3; size: NA; D: NA; V: TRBV19; CDR3: CASSMVGDTDTQYF; DNA: TGTGCCAGTAGTATGGTTGGGGACACAGATACGCAGTATTTT
J: TRBJ1-4; size: NA; D: NA; V: TRBV7-9; CDR3: CASSLDRNAKKLFF; DNA: TGTGCCAGCAGCTTAGACAGGAATGCGAAAAAACTGTTTTTT
J: TRBJ2-5; size: NA; D: NA; V: TRBV12-3/TRBV12-4; CDR3: CASSQGLSAQYF; DNA: TGTGCCAGCAGCCAAGGCCTTTCGGCCCAGTACTTC
J: TRBJ1-5; size: many; D: NA; V: TRBV15; CDR3: CATSRGPSDGRQPQHF; DNA: TGTGCCACCAGCAGAGGACCCTCCGACGGTAGACAGCCCCAGCATTTT
J: TRBJ2-2; size: few; D: NA; V: TRBV7-9; CDR3: CASSLGEINTGELFF; DNA: TGTGCCAGCAGCTTAGGAGAAATCAACACCGGGGAGCTGTTTTTT
J: TRBJ1-5; size: NA; D: NA; V: TRBV6-1; CDR3: CASRRMKEQPQHF; DNA: TGTGCCAGCAGGAGAATGAAAGAGCAGCCCCAGCATTTT
J: TRBJ2-1; size: many; D: TRBD2; V: TRBV6-2/TRBV6-3; CDR3: CASRPNSGGPHLDNEQFF; DNA: TGTGCCAGCAGGCCCAATAGCGGGGGCCCACATCTGGACAATGAGCAGTTCTTC
J: TRBJ1-5; size: many; D: NA; V: TRBV7-2; CDR3: CASSLPASNQPQHF; DNA: TGTGCCAGCAGCTTACCAGCTAGCAATCAGCCCCAGCATTTT
J: TRBJ2-3; size: many; D: NA; V: TRBV18; CDR3: CASSPLLGTDTQYF; DNA: TGTGCCAGCTCACCGCTCCTCGGTACAGATACGCAGTATTTT
J: TRBJ1-1; size: many; D: NA; V: TRBV30; CDR3: CAWSWGAETEAFF; DNA: TGTGCCTGGAGCTGGGGGGCAGAGACTGAAGCTTTCTTT